A selection of T cell receptor beta chains follows, all from one sample in a study of T-cell reconstitution after alpha-beta-depleted transplantation in children. One entry per CDR3 protein results from TCRdb running MiXCR on the PCR reads. Of about a million distinct CDR3 sequences in the sample, about 26% were seen once. The source was PBMCs, mostly from graft donor cells, collected 360 days after TCRalphabeta/CD19-depleted stem cell transplant. These receptor sequences come from a boy in the first two years of life who had a stem cell transplant for SCID, so the T cells may come from the graft donor. CDR3s include the opening cysteine and the closing phenylalanine or tryptophan. The D gene is left open where the match is weak. Clone size appears in some rows only: once, few, many, or a class for an expanded clone.

DNA	CDR3	D	V	J	size
TGTGCCAGCAGCGTGGGACAGTACAGCACAGATACGCAGTATTTT	CASSVGQYSTDTQYF	TRBD1	TRBV9	TRBJ2-3	.
TGTGCCAGCAGCCAAAGAGCACTAGCGGGGCGGAAGACCCAGTACTTC	CASSQRALAGRKTQYF	TRBD2	TRBV12-3/TRBV12-4	TRBJ2-5	.
TGTGCCAGCAGTCCCTTCGAGGGAAGAGAGCAGTTCTTC	CASSPFEGREQFF	.	TRBV3-1	TRBJ2-1	.
TGCAGTGCTACCGGGACAGGGAACACTGAAGCTTTCTTT	CSATGTGNTEAFF	TRBD1	TRBV20-1	TRBJ1-1	.
TGCGCCAGCAGCTTTGGGGGTTCTAGCACAGATACGCAGTATTTT	CASSFGGSSTDTQYF	.	TRBV5-1	TRBJ2-3	many
TGTGCCAGCAGCGTCATCCCGACTAGCGGGGGGGCAGATACGCAGTATTTT	CASSVIPTSGGADTQYF	TRBD2	TRBV9	TRBJ2-3	.
TGTGCCAGCAGGAGACAGGGTAGTGGCTACACCTTC	CASRRQGSGYTF	TRBD1	TRBV6-2/TRBV6-3	TRBJ1-2	.
TGCGCCAGCAGCTTGGTGACAAGGGGTGCCTACGAGCAGTACTTC	CASSLVTRGAYEQYF	.	TRBV5-1	TRBJ2-7	few
TGTGCCAGCCCCAAGGAAGGGAGCCTAGGGAATGAGCAGTTCTTC	CASPKEGSLGNEQFF	.	TRBV12-3/TRBV12-4	TRBJ2-1	few
TGTGCCAGCAGTTCAGGACGGTATTCCTACAATGAGCAGTTCTTC	CASSSGRYSYNEQFF	.	TRBV12-3/TRBV12-4	TRBJ2-1	.
TGCAGTGCTAGATCCCCGGGGAGGGGGGGTTTATATTATACGCAGTATTTT	CSARSPGRGGLYYTQYF	.	TRBV20-1	TRBJ2-3	.